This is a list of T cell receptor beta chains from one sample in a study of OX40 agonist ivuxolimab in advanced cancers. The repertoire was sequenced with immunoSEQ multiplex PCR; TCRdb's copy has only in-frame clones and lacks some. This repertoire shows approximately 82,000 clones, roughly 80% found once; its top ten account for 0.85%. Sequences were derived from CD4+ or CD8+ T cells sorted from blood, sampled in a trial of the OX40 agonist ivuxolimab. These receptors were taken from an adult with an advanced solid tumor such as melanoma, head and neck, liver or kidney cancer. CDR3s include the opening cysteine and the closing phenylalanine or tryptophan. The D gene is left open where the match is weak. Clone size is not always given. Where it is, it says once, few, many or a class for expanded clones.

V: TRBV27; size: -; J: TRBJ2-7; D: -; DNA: TGTGCCAGCAGCCCAGGGACCGAGAGCCCGTACGAGCAGTACTTC; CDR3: CASSPGTESPYEQYF
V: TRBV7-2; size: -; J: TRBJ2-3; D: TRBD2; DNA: TGTGCCAGCAGCTCCCGACTAGCGGGAGACCGCACAGATACGCAGTATTTT; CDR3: CASSSRLAGDRTDTQYF
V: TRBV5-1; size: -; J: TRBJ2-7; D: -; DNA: TGCGCCAGCGGGCCAACGGGGGGCGCGACCTACGAGCAGTACTTC; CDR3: CASGPTGGATYEQYF
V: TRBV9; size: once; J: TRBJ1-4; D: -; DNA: TGTGCCAGCAGCGTAGCTCCAGGGACTAGTGGTGAAAAACTGTTTTTT; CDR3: CASSVAPGTSGEKLFF
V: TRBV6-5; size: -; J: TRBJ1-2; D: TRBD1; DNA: TGTGCCAGCGGACAAAGGACAGGGGGTAACTATGGCTACACCTTC; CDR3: CASGQRTGGNYGYTF
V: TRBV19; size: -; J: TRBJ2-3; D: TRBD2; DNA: TGTGCCAGTAGCGACCTAGCGGGGACCCTCAATACGCAGTATTTT; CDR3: CASSDLAGTLNTQYF
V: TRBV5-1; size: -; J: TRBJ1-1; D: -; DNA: TGCGCCAGCGGGGTCGCACCGGGTCTCACGAACACTGAAGCTTTCTTT; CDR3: CASGVAPGLTNTEAFF
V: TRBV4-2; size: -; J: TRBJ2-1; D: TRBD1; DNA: TGTGCCAGCAGCCAGACAGGGTTGCAATTCTTC; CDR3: CASSQTGLQFF
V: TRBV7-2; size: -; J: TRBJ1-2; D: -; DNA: TGTGCCAGCAGCCAAAGGGAACCCGGCGGCTATGGCTACACCTTC; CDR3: CASSQREPGGYGYTF
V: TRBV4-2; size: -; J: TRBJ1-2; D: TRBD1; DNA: TGTGCCAGCAGCTCCTCCCGACAGGGGGATGGCTACACCTTC; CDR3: CASSSSRQGDGYTF
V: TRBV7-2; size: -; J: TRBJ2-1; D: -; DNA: TGTGCCAGCAGCTTAGCCGCGGACGGATACAATGAGCAGTTCTTC; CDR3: CASSLAADGYNEQFF